These 16 T cell receptor beta chains were sequenced from one sample in a study of early T cells in non-severe SARS-CoV-2 infection. TCRdb recomputed calls from the 5' RACE reads with MiXCR, one row per CDR3 protein. The sample has approximately 50,000 distinct CDR3 sequences, over 7.5% seen once. Input material: whole blood. The receptors stem from an adult who was a healthcare worker with PCR-confirmed SARS-CoV-2 infection or an uninfected control (not recorded which).

The table lists this clonotype with a few counts. The V and J genes are TRBV5-1 and TRBJ1-2; D is ambiguous. The CDR3 is 13 amino acids. CDR1 and CDR2 (germline): SGHRS, YFSETQ. V dropped 2 bases and J dropped 6 bases, with 11 bases sitting between them. CDR3 coding DNA: TGCGCCAGCAGCTTCGAGGGCCTGGATGGCTACACCTTC. Translating gives CASSFEGLDGYTF.

This clonotype was seen more than once but under ten times. The chain combines TRBV7-8 with TRBJ2-5; D may be TRBD2 (6 bases). The CDR3 has 14 residues. Germline V gene lookup returns CDR1 SGHVS and CDR2 FQNEAQ. V was clipped by 2 bases and J by 5 bases, with 12 bases between them. The chain's CDR3 is CASSLSPGVETQYF. The CDR3 bases are TGTGCCAGCAGCTTAAGCCCGGGAGTGGAGACCCAGTACTTC.

This clonotype showed up many times. This chain connects TRBV14 to TRBJ1-1; D unresolved. V was pared by 1 base and J by 5 bases, with 11 bases between. Germline CDR1 SGHDN, CDR2 FVKESK. CDR3 length: 14 amino acids. The DNA for the CDR3 is TGTGCCAGCAGCCAAGTAATGAGTAGGACTGAAGCTTTCTTT. It yields the protein CASSQVMSRTEAFF.

This sequence joins TRBV9 and TRBJ2-1; 12 bases align to TRBD2. CDR3 length: 17 residues. V lost 1 base, J lost 9 bases, and 11 bases stayed unmatched. From germline, CDR1 is SGDLS and CDR2 YYNGEE. This CDR3 is CASSVHPTSGRSSEQFF. The CDR3 DNA reads as TGTGCCAGCAGCGTACATCCGACTAGCGGGAGAAGTAGTGAGCAGTTCTTC.

The sample holds many counts of this clonotype. The chain links TRBV5-1 to TRBJ1-5; unclear D gene. Germline CDR1 and CDR2: SGHRS and YFSETQ. V gave up 8 bases and J gave up 8 bases, with 14 bases separating them. The CDR3 totals 12 residues. DNA of the CDR3: TGCGCCAGGCCGGCCCTCGAGGAGCCCCAGCATTTT. It is translated as CARPALEEPQHF.

This chain uses TRBV5-1 with TRBJ2-1; D possibly corresponds to TRBD2 (6 bases). V was trimmed by 0 bases and J by 5 bases, leaving 9 bases between them. Germline V CDR1 and CDR2: SGHRS, YFSETQ. This CDR3 region has 14 residues. CDR3 DNA sequence: TGCGCCAGCAGCTTGGGTCCGGGAGACAATGAGCAGTTCTTC. It encodes CASSLGPGDNEQFF.

The sample holds a few counts of this clonotype. The V and J genes are TRBV27 and TRBJ1-6, with 8 bases that match TRBD1. This CDR3 spans 18 amino acids. Trimming took 5 bases from V and 0 from J; bases not matched to a gene: 9. The germline gives CDR1 MNHEY, CDR2 SMNVEV (reference sequence). CDR3 in amino acids: CASSAGTGASSYNSPLHF. The CDR3 DNA sequence: TGTGCCAGCAGTGCCGGGACAGGCGCGAGCTCCTATAATTCACCCCTCCACTTT.

The sample holds many counts of this clonotype. The CDR3 loop reads CASSPLEQVEQYF. For the CDR3, the DNA is TGTGCCAGCAGCCCCCTCGAGCAGGTCGAGCAGTACTTC. The rearrangement links TRBV28 to TRBJ2-7; no definite D call. CDR3 length: 13 residues. Trimming pared 6 bases from V and 6 bases from J, leaving 15 bases between. CDR1 and CDR2 from the germline V gene are MDHEN and SYDVKM.

J is TRBJ2-3 and V is TRBV7-7; D not certain. CDR3 size: 14 residues. V lost 1 base and J lost 3, with 8 bases in between. Germline CDR1 SSHAT, CDR2 FNYEAQ (reference sequence). DNA for the CDR3: TGTGCCAGCAGCTTAGGTGGGGATACAGATACGCAGTATTTT. Protein product: CASSLGGDTDTQYF.

In this sample, this clonotype turned up many times. V and J are TRBV20-1 and TRBJ2-1, with D maybe TRBD2 (6 bases). This CDR3 is 15 amino acids long. Trimming took off 6 bases at V and 2 bases at J, with 17 bases between the two ends. Germline values: CDR1 DFQATT, CDR2 SNEGSKA (reference sequence). CDR3 residues: CSAAEGASAYNEQFF. In nucleotides, the CDR3 is TGCAGTGCCGCCGAAGGGGCTAGCGCCTACAATGAGCAGTTCTTC.

There are many counts of this clonotype. The CDR3: CASSLATSGRGTDTQYF. The CDR3 nucleotides read TGTGCCAGCAGCTTGGCCACTAGCGGCCGCGGCACAGATACGCAGTATTTT. This chain uses TRBV5-4 with TRBJ2-3; 8 bases match TRBD2. CDR3 size: 17 residues. The V segment lost 0 bases and the J segment 1 base; nucleotides outside the gene matches: 7. Germline-derived CDR1 and CDR2 are SGHNT and YYREEE (reference sequence).

This clonotype was found many times. The chain employs TRBV11-2 and TRBJ2-2, with D perhaps TRBD2 (5 bases). Germline V gene lookup returns CDR1 SGHAT and CDR2 FQNNGV. This CDR3 has 13 residues. Trimming cost V 3 bases and J 6 bases, with 8 bases left between them. The CDR3 nucleotides read TGTGCCAGCAGCTTCGGCGGGCCCGGGGAGCTGTTTTTT. This sequence encodes CASSFGGPGELFF.

This clonotype has a handful of counts. V is TRBV6-6 and J is TRBJ1-4; 9 bases are shared with TRBD1. Per germline, CDR1 MNHNY and CDR2 SVGAGI (reference sequence). The CDR3 loop spans 14 amino acids. J lost 8 bases, V lost 5 bases, and 6 bases had no gene match. DNA of the CDR3: TGTGCCAGCAGTCGACAGGGGGGGCAAGAAAAACTGTTTTTT. It yields the protein CASSRQGGQEKLFF.

This chain links TRBV18 with TRBJ2-7; D is unresolved. Between the trimmed V and J ends, which lost 3 bases and 4 bases, there was a span of 10 bases. This CDR3 contains 13 residues. Germline V gene lookup returns CDR1 KGHSH and CDR2 LQKENI. The CDR3 protein is CASSPGQIYEQYF. CDR3 coding DNA: TGTGCCAGCTCACCGGGTCAGATTTACGAGCAGTACTTC.

V gene TRBV2 combines with J gene TRBJ2-3, with TRBD1 identical over 9 bases. V gave up 3 bases and J gave up 2 bases; unmatched junction bases: 3. CDR1 and CDR2 (germline): SNHLY, FYNNEI. The CDR3 runs 15 residues. This CDR3 is CASSDWDRATDTQYF. The CDR3, as DNA: TGTGCCAGCAGTGACTGGGACAGGGCCACAGATACGCAGTATTTT.

This clonotype appeared a few times. CDR3 in amino acids: CASSLGSLNQPQHF. Here the CDR3 DNA reads TGTGCCAGCAGCTTGGGATCCCTCAATCAGCCCCAGCATTTT. The genes are TRBV5-6 and TRBJ1-5; D ambiguous. CDR3 size: 14 residues. Between the trimmed V and J ends, which lost 0 bases and 3 bases, there was a span of 7 bases. Germline CDR1 and CDR2: SGHDT and YYEEEE. Full variable domain (missing parts from reference TRBV5-6 and TRBJ1-5): DAGVTQSPTHLIKTRGQQVTLRCSPKSGHDTVSWYQQALGQGPQFIFQYYEEEERQRGNFPDRFSGHQFPNYSSELNVNALLLGDSALYLCASSLGSLNQPQHFGDGTRLSIL.